Presented here are 20 T cell receptor beta chains from one specimen sequenced in a study of post-analysis software for immune sequencing data. Study-wide findings and caveats: In patients, TRBV5-6, TRBV5-1 and TRBV20-1 belonged to five or six TRBV segments found more frequently than in controls.

Prepared libraries of TCR beta cDNA carried unique molecular identifiers. TCRdb processed the PCR reads anew with MiXCR; each CDR3 protein has one entry. The sample holds about 540,000 distinct CDR3 sequences; roughly 34% are singletons and the top ten take 6%. These TCRs' antigens remain unknown. Sample: blood. The receptor source for this set is a girl aged 2-17 years with multiple sclerosis.

The chain combines TRBV6-2 or TRBV6-3 with TRBJ1-2, with TRBD1 identical over 12 bases. Germline V lookup: CDR1 MNHEY, CDR2 SVGEGT. This CDR3 is 16 amino acids long. Trimming removed 5 bases from V and 8 bases from J; junction bases left unmatched: 12. The CDR3 protein is CASSLGTGGRPSGYTF. The CDR3 bases are TGTGCCAGCAGTCTCGGGACAGGGGGCCGACCGTCGGGCTACACCTTC.

This rearrangement joins TRBV6-6 to TRBJ1-2, with D perhaps TRBD1 (5 bases). The V and J ends lost 6 bases and 6 bases respectively, with 20 bases between them. The CDR3 spans 15 residues. Germline CDR1 and CDR2: MNHNY and SVGAGI (reference sequence). CDR3 loop: CASRRRFGGRDGYTF. Here the CDR3 DNA reads TGTGCCAGCAGGAGGAGATTTGGGGGAAGGGATGGCTACACCTTC.

The rearrangement uses TRBV4-1 and TRBJ1-2; unclear D gene. Germline CDR1 MGHRA, CDR2 YSYEKL. CDR3 length: 15 amino acids. V lost 3 bases and J 9 bases, leaving 20 bases between the germline ends. The CDR3 bases are TGCGCCAGCAGCCATCCCCCCCGGGAGCCCTGGCGCTACACCTTC. Amino acid sequence: CASSHPPREPWRYTF.

The rearrangement uses TRBV20-1 and TRBJ2-5, with 9 bases matching TRBD2. TRBJ2-1 matches the DNA end more closely, so the J call is doubtful. CDR1 is DFQATT and CDR2 is SNEGSKA in the germline V gene (reference sequence). The CDR3 sequence is 14 residues long. The CDR3 DNA is TGCAGTGCTAGAGCGATTAGCGGGGGAGAGACCCAGTTCTTC. It translates to CSARAISGGETQFF.

The gene calls are TRBV27 and TRBJ1-1; 7 nucleotides agree with TRBD1. Germline-derived CDR1 and CDR2 are MNHEY and SMNVEV (reference sequence). The V and J ends lost 4 bases and 7 bases, in that order; junction bases with no gene match: 9. The length of the CDR3 is 14 residues. CDR3 sequence: CASSSVETGHEAFF. The DNA of the CDR3 is TGTGCCAGCAGTTCCGTTGAGACAGGGCATGAAGCTTTCTTT.

The chain carries TRBV18 and TRBJ2-5; D not resolved. From germline, CDR1 is KGHSH and CDR2 LQKENI. This CDR3 region has 13 residues. V shed 2 bases and J shed 3 bases, with 7 bases lying between them. The DNA for the CDR3 is TGTGCCAGCTCACCATTTGTCGAAGAGACCCAGTACTTC. Its protein is CASSPFVEETQYF.

This chain uses TRBV10-1 with TRBJ1-2, with D uncertain. Trimming cost V 6 bases and J 4 bases, with 6 bases left between them. The CDR3 runs 11 residues. The germline V gene encodes CDR1 WNHNN and CDR2 SYGVQD (reference sequence). Here the CDR3 DNA reads TGCGCCAGCAGAGGCCCCTATGGCTACACCTTC. Translating gives CASRGPYGYTF.

This chain joins TRBV6-6 and TRBJ1-3, with 11 positions matching TRBD1. This CDR3 comprises 17 residues. V dropped 2 bases and J dropped 4; count of bases not matched to a gene: 7. CDR1 is MNHNY and CDR2 is SVGAGI in the germline V gene (reference sequence). Here the CDR3 reads CASSYKGQGALGNTIYF. The DNA for the CDR3 is TGTGCCAGCAGTTACAAAGGACAGGGGGCGCTCGGAAACACCATATATTTT.

Concerning this clonotype: A much larger clone is a single base away; this may be a read error. The gene calls are TRBV29-1 and TRBJ1-2; D remains ambiguous. The length of the CDR3 is 12 residues. Trimming pared 2 bases from V and 6 bases from J, leaving 10 bases between. Germline V gives CDR1 SQVTM, CDR2 ANQGSEA. The CDR3 DNA reads as TGCAGCGTTGAATCGCTACCCAATGGCTACACCTTC. Its protein is CSVESLPNGYTF.

V is TRBV5-1 and J is TRBJ2-1, with 8 nucleotides matching TRBD2. This CDR3 spans 15 amino acids. Trimming cost V 0 bases and J 6 bases; bases outside gene matches: 5. Germline CDR1 and CDR2: SGHRS and YFSETQ. The CDR3 DNA follows: TGCGCCAGCAGCTTGGGAACGGGGGGGCCCAATGAGCAGTTCTTC. Its protein is CASSLGTGGPNEQFF.

This sequence joins TRBV6-6 and TRBJ2-3; maybe TRBD1 (6 bases). This CDR3 spans 17 amino acids. Germline CDR1 reads MNHNY; CDR2 reads SVGAGI (reference sequence). The V and J ends lost 0 bases and 4 bases respectively, with 17 bases between them. The CDR3 DNA reads TGTGCCAGCAGTTACTCGATACAGGGAACAAGGCCAGATACGCAGTATTTT. It is translated as CASSYSIQGTRPDTQYF.

The J gene is TRBJ1-1, the V gene TRBV18; 7 bases map to TRBD1. V shed 0 bases and J 4 bases; nucleotides not matched to a gene: 5. CDR3 size: 15 residues. Germline V gives CDR1 KGHSH, CDR2 LQKENI. CDR3 nucleotides: TGTGCCAGCTCACCACCTAGACAGGGCGGCACTGAAGCTTTCTTT. It is translated as CASSPPRQGGTEAFF.

The rearrangement joins TRBV4-1 to TRBJ2-1; TRBD2 matches at 10 bases. The CDR3 totals 17 residues. From germline, CDR1 is MGHRA and CDR2 YSYEKL. With V trimmed by 3 bases and J by 5 bases, 10 bases remained unmatched. In DNA, the CDR3 is TGCGCCAGCAGCCAGGACCGTGGAGCGGGGGGGAACAATGAGCAGTTCTTC. Translated, it gives CASSQDRGAGGNNEQFF.

Concerning this clonotype: A read error may produce the germline difference seen at one junction end. The chain recombines TRBV13 with TRBJ1-1; D call uncertain. The length of the CDR3 is 13 residues. The germline V gene encodes CDR1 PRHDT and CDR2 FYEKMQ (reference sequence). The CDR3 region has the DNA TGTGCCAGCAGCTTAGGGTGGAACTCTGAAGCTTTCTTT. Translation gives CASSLGWNSEAFF.

The J gene is TRBJ2-1, the V gene TRBV5-1; D assignment may be TRBD1 or TRBD2 (5 bases each). Trimming took off 0 bases at V and 9 bases at J, with 13 bases between the two ends. Looked up from germline, CDR1 is SGHRS and CDR2 is YFSETQ. The CDR3 has 14 residues. The CDR3: CASSLGGASGEQFF. The CDR3 nucleotides are TGCGCCAGCAGCTTGGGTGGGGCCAGCGGTGAGCAGTTCTTC.

This clonotype was detected a few times. V and J are TRBV6-5 and TRBJ1-2; D gene uncertain. The CDR3 loop spans 13 amino acids. V dropped 5 bases and J dropped 2 bases, with 9 bases sitting between them. Per the germline V gene, CDR1 is MNHEY and CDR2 is SVGAGI. This CDR3 is CASSKTQNYGYTF. The CDR3 region has the DNA TGTGCCAGCAGTAAGACACAGAACTATGGCTACACCTTC.

CDR3 DNA: TGTGCCAGCAGTTTGTCTACGGGGATGGAGTACAATGAGCAGTACTTC. It is translated as CASSLSTGMEYNEQYF. V usage is TRBV12-3 or TRBV12-4 and J usage is TRBJ2-5; weak D call: TRBD2 (5 bases). CDR3 length equals 16 residues. V was pared by 3 bases and J by 11 bases, with 25 bases between.

The rearrangement joins TRBV20-1 to TRBJ1-1; D is unresolved. Germline lookup yields CDR1 DFQATT and CDR2 SNEGSKA (reference sequence). V shed 6 bases and J shed 1 base, with 12 bases lying between them. CDR3 size: 13 residues. The CDR3 loop reads CSATFEGNTEAFF. The CDR3 nucleotides are TGCAGTGCCACCTTTGAGGGGAACACTGAAGCTTTCTTT.

The table lists this clonotype with a few counts. V gene TRBV3-1 combines with J gene TRBJ2-7; 10 bases align to TRBD2. The CDR3 totals 15 residues. Germline V CDR1 and CDR2: LGHDT, YNNKEL (reference sequence). Trimming cost V 3 bases and J 2 bases; bases outside gene matches: 4. The DNA for the CDR3 is TGTGCCAGCAGCCACTTAGCGGGGGGCACCTACGAGCAGTACTTC. It yields the protein CASSHLAGGTYEQYF.

The chain uses TRBV11-3 and TRBJ2-2, with no clear D. V was cut by 3 bases and J by 0 bases, with 8 bases left in between. CDR1 SGHNT and CDR2 YENEEA come from the germline V gene. This CDR3 is built from 15 residues. The CDR3: CASSFRGSNTGELFF. The DNA of the CDR3 is TGTGCCAGCAGCTTTCGTGGGTCGAACACCGGGGAGCTGTTTTTT. Based on the CDR3 plus reference TRBV11-3 and TRBJ2-2, the full variable domain is EAGVVQSPRYKIIEKKQPVAFWCNPISGHNTLYWYLQNLGQGPELLIRYENEEAVDDSQLPKDRFSAERLKGVDSTLKIQPAELGDSAVYLCASSFRGSNTGELFFGEGSRLTVL.